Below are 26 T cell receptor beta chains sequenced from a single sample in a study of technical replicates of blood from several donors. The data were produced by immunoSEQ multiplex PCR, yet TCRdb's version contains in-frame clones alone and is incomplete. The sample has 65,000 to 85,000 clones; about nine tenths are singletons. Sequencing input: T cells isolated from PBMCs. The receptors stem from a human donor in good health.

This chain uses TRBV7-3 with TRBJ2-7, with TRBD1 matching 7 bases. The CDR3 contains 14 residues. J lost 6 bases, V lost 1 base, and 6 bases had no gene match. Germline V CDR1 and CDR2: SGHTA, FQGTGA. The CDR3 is CASSLSRDSREQYF. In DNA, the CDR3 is TGTGCCAGCAGCTTAAGCAGGGACAGCCGCGAGCAGTACTTC.

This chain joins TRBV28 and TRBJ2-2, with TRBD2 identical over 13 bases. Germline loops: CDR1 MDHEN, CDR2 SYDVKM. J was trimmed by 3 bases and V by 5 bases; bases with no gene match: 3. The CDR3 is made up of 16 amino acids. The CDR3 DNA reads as TGTGCCAGCAGTACACTAGCGGGAGGGTACACCGGGGAGCTGTTTTTT. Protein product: CASSTLAGGYTGELFF.

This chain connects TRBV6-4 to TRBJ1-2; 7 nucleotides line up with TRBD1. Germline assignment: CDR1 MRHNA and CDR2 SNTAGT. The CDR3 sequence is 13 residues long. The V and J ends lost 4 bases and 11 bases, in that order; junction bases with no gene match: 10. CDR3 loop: CASSVGTDKKYTF. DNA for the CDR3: TGTGCCAGCAGTGTCGGGACAGATAAGAAGTACACCTTC.

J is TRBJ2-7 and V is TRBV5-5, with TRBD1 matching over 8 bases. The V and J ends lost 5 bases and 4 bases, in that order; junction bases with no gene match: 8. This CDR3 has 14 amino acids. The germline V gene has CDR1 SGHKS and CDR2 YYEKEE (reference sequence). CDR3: CASRSGQGVYEQYF. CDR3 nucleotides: TGTGCCAGCAGGTCCGGACAGGGTGTTTACGAGCAGTACTTC.

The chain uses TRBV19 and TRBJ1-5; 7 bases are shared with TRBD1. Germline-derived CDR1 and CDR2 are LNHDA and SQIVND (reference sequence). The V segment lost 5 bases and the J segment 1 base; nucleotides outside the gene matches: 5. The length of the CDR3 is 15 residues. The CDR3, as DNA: TGTGCCAGTAGTGTCAGGGGGGAGAGCAATCAGCCCCAGCATTTT. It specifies CASSVRGESNQPQHF.

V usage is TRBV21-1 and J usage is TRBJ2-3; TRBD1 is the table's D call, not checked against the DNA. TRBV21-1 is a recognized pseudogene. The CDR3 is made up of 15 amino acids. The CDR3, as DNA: TGTGCCAGCAGCAAAGACAGGGGGCTTACAGATACGCAGTATTTT. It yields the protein CASSKDRGLTDTQYF.

The CDR3 reads CASSGQAGQPQHF. CDR3 in DNA: TGTGCCAGTAGCGGACAGGCTGGTCAGCCCCAGCATTTT. The chain is built from TRBV19 and TRBJ1-5; 7 positions match TRBD1. The CDR3 is 13 residues long. J gave up 6 bases and V 6 bases, and 5 bases lay outside the gene matches. CDR1 is LNHDA, CDR2 SQIVND, per germline (reference sequence).

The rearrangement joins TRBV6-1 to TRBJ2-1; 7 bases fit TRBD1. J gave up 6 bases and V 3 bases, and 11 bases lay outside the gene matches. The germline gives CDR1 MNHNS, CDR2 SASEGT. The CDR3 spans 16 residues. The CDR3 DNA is TGTGCCAGCAGTGACCGAACAGGACAGGTGGGCAATGAGCAGTTCTTC. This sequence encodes CASSDRTGQVGNEQFF.

The CDR3 DNA follows: TGCAGTGCTCGGGGGGGGATCGAGCAGTACTTC. It specifies CSARGGIEQYF. The chain is built from TRBV20-1 and TRBJ2-7, with 8 bases aligning to TRBD2. Trimming took 5 bases from V and 6 from J; bases not matched to a gene: 3. The germline CDR1 and CDR2 sequences are DFQATT and SNEGSKA (reference sequence). The CDR3 sequence is 11 residues long.

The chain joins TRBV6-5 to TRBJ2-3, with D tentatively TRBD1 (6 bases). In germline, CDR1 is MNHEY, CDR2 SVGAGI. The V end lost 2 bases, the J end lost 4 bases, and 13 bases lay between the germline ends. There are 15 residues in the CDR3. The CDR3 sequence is CASSYTGLPSDTQYF. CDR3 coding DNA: TGTGCCAGCAGTTACACAGGGCTGCCCTCAGATACGCAGTATTTT.

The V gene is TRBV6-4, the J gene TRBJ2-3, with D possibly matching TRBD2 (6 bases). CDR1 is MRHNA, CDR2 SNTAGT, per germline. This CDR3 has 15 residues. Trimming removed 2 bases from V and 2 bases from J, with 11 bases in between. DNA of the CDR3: TGTGCCAGCAGTGACGAGGGAGGTTCCACAGATACGCAGTATTTT. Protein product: CASSDEGGSTDTQYF.

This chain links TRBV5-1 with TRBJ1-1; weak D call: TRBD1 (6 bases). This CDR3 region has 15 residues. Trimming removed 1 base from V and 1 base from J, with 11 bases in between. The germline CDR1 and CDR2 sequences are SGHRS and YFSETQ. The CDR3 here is CASSLTGHQNTEAFF. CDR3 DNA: TGCGCCAGCAGCTTGACGGGACACCAGAACACTGAAGCTTTCTTT.

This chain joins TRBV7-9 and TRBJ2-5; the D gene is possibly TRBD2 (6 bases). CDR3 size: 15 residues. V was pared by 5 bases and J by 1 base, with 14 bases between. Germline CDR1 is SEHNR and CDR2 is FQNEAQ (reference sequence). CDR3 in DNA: TGTGCCAGCAGCGAGGCAGGGAGGTTCCAAGAGACCCAGTACTTC. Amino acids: CASSEAGRFQETQYF.

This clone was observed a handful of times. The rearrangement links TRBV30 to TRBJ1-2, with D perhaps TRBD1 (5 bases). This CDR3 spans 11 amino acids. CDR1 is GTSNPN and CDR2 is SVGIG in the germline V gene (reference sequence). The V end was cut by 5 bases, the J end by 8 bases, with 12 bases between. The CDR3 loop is CAWCPGRGYTF. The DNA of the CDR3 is TGTGCCTGGTGCCCAGGGAGGGGCTACACCTTC.

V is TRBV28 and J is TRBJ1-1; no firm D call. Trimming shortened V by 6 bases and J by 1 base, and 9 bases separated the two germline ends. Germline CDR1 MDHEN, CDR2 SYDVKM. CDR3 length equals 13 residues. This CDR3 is CASRGTGNTEAFF. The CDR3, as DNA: TGTGCCAGCAGGGGTACGGGGAACACTGAAGCTTTCTTT.

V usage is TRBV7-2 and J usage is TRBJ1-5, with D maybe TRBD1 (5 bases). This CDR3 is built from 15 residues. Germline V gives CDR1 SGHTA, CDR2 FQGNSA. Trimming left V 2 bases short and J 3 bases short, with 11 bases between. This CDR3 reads CASSLRGQINQPQHF. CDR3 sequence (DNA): TGTGCCAGCAGCTTAAGGGGTCAGATCAATCAGCCCCAGCATTTT. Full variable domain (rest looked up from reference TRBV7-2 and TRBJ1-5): GAGVSQSPSNKVTEKGKDVELRCDPISGHTALYWYRQSLGQGLEFLIYFQGNSAPDKSGLPSDRFSAERTGGSVSTLTIQRTQQEDSAVYLCASSLRGQINQPQHFGDGTRLSIL.

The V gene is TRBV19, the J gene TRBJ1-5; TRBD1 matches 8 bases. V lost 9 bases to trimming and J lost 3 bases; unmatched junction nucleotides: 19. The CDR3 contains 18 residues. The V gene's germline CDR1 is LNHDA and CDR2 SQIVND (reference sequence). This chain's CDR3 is CASMGSGTGRTYNQPQHF. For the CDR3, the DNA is TGTGCCAGCATGGGAAGTGGGACAGGACGAACTTACAATCAGCCCCAGCATTTT.

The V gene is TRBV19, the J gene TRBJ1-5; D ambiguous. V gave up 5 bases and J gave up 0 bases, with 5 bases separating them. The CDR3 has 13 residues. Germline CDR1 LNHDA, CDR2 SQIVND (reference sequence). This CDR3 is CASSSDSNQPQHF. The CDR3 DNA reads TGTGCCAGTAGTTCAGATAGCAATCAGCCCCAGCATTTT.

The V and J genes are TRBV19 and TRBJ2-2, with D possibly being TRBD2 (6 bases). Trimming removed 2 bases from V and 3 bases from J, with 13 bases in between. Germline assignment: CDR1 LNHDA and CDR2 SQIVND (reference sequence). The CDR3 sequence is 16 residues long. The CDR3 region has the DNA TGTGCCAGTAGTATAATCGGGGGTCGGCACACCGGGGAGCTGTTTTTT. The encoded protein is CASSIIGGRHTGELFF.

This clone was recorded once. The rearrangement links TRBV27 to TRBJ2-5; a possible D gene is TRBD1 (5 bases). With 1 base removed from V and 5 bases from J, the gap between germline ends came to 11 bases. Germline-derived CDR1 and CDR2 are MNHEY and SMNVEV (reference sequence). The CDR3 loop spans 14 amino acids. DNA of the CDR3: TGTGCCAGCAGTTTATTTAGGGGCAGGGAGACCCAGTACTTC. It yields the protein CASSLFRGRETQYF.

The CDR3 coding sequence is TGTGCCAGCAGTTTAACTAGCGGGACCTACGAGCAGTACTTC. Residues: CASSLTSGTYEQYF. The chain employs TRBV9 and TRBJ2-7; 10 bases line up with TRBD2. Germline V lookup: CDR1 SGDLS, CDR2 YYNGEE. This CDR3 spans 14 amino acids. V lost 5 bases, J lost 2 bases, and 4 bases stayed unmatched.

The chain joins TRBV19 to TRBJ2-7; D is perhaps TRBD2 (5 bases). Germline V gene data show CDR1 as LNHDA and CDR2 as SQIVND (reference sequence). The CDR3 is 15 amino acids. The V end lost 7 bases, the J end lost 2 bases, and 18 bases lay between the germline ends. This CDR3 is CASTLRAGDTYEQYF. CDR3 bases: TGTGCCAGTACATTAAGGGCGGGTGATACCTACGAGCAGTACTTC.

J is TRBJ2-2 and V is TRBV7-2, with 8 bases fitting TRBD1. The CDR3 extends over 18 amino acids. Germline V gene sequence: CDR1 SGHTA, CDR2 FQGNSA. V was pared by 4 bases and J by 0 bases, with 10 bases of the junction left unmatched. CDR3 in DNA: TGTGCCAGCAGCTCCCAGTATGCAGGGGGCTCGAACACCGGGGAGCTGTTTTTT. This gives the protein CASSSQYAGGSNTGELFF.

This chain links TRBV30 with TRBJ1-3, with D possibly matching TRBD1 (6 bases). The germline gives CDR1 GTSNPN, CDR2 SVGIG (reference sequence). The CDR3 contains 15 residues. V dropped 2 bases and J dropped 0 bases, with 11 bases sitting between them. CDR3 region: CAWSRGQLSGNTIYF. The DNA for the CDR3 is TGTGCCTGGAGTCGGGGACAACTCTCTGGAAACACCATATATTTT.

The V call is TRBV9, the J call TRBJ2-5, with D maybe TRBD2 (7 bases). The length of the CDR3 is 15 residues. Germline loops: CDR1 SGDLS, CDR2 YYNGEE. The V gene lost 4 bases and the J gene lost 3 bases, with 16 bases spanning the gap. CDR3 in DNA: TGTGCCAGCAGCTCCTTAGGGGGGGTAGAAGAGACCCAGTACTTC. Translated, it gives CASSSLGGVEETQYF.

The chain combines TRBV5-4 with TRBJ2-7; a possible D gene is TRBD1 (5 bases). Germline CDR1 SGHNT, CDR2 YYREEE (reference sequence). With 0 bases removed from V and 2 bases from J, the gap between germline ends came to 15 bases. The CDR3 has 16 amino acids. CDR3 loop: CASSLAGQGHPYEQYF. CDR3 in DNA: TGTGCCAGCAGCTTGGCCGGGCAGGGTCATCCCTACGAGCAGTACTTC.